This T cell receptor beta chain originates from a study of T cell responses to AZD1222 COVID-19 vaccine. The study, taken as a whole, reports: Repertoires were sampled only after the peak T cell response. There were mostly white British donors and more females than males, and clonal diversity was possibly underestimated. Among those given AZD1222, only 5 to 7 were seropositive at baseline. Spike was spanned by vaccine-associated CD4 TCRs, which were dominant at 160-218 and 743-854.

Using immunoSEQ multiplex PCR, the repertoire was profiled, and TCRdb retains in-frame clones only, with some absent. The sample includes around 140,000 clones. The CDR3 runs to 19 residues. Germline trimming cut 4 bases from V and 9 bases from J; bases unmatched to any gene: 24. CDR1 and CDR2 from the germline V gene are PRHDT and FYEKMQ (reference sequence). Regarding this clone: Its antigen remains unidentified.

The sample comprised peripheral blood. The chain uses TRBV13 and TRBJ2-1; 7 bases are a match to TRBD1. The source is an adult in good health. The DNA for the CDR3 is TGTGCCAGCAGCTCTTTCCCTCCGACAGGGAAGGATCTTGTTGGTGAGCAGTTCTTC. Translating gives CASSSFPPTGKDLVGEQFF. The whole variable domain, filled in from reference TRBV13 and TRBJ2-1, reads AAGVIQSPRHLIKEKRETATLKCYPIPRHDTVYWYQQGPGQDPQFLISFYEKMQSDKGSIPDRFSAQQFSDYHSELNMSSLELGDSALYFCASSSFPPTGKDLVGEQFFGPGTRLTVL.